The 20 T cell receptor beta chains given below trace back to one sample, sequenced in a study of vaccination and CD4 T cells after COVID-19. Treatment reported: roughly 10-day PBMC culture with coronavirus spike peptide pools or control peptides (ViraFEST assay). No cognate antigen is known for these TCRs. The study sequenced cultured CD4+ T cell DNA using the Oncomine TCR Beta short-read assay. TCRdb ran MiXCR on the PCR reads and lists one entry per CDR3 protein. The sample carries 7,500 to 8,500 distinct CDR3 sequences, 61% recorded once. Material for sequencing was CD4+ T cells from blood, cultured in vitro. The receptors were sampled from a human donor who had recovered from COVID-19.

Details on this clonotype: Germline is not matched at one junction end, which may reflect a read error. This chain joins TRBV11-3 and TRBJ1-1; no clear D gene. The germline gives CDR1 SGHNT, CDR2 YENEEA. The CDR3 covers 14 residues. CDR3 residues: CASSLFRRNTEAFF. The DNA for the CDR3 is TGTGCCAGCAGCTTATTCAGGCGGAACACTGAGGCTTTCTTT.

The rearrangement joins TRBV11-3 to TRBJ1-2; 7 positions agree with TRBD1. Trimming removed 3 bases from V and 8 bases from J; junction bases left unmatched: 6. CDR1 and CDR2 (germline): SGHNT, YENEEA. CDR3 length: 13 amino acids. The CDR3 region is CASSFMTGRGYTF. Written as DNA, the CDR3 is TGTGCCAGCAGCTTTATGACAGGGAGGGGCTACACCTTC.

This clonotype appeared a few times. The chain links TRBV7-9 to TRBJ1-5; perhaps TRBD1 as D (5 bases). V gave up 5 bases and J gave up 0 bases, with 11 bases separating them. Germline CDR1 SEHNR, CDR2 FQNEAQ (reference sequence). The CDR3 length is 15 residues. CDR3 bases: TGTGCCAGCAGCCCCTGGGACGGTAGCAATCAGCCCCAGCATTTT. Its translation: CASSPWDGSNQPQHF.

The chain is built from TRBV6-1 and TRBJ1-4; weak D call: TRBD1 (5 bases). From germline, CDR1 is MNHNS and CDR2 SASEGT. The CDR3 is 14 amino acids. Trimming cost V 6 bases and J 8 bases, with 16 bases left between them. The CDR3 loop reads CASRRDYEEEKLFF. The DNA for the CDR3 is TGTGCCAGCAGGAGGGACTACGAGGAGGAAAAACTGTTTTTT.

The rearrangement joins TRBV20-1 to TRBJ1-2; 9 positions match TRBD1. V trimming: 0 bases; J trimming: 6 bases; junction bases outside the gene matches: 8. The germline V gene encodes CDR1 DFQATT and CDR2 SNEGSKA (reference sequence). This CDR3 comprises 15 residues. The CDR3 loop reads CSARDTGGGLDGYTF. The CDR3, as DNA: TGCAGTGCTAGAGATACAGGGGGCGGGTTAGATGGCTACACCTTC.

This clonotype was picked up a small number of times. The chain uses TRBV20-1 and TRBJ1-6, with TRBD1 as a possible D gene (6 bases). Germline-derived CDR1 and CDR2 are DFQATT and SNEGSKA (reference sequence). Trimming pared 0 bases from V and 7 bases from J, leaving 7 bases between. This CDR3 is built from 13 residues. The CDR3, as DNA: TGCAGTGCTAGAGACAGGGGAAATTCACCCCTCCACTTT. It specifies CSARDRGNSPLHF.

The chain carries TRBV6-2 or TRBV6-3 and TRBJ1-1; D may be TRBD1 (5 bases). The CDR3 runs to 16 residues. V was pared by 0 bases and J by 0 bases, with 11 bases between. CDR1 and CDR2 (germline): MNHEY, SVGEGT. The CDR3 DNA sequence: TGTGCCAGCAGTTACTCTCAGGGCAGCCTGAACACTGAAGCTTTCTTT. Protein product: CASSYSQGSLNTEAFF.

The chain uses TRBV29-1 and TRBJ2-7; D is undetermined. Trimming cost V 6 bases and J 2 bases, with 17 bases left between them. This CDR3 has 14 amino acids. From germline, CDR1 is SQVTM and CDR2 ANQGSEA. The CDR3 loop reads CSVSPVGSAYEQYF. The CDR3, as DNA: TGCAGCGTCTCCCCGGTCGGGTCGGCCTACGAGCAGTACTTC.

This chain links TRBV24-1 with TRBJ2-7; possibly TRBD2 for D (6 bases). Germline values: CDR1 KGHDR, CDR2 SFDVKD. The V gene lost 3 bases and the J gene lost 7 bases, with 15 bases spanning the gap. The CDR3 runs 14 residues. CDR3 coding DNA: TGTGCCACCAGTGATATCGGGGGAGCAGGGGAGCAGTACTTC. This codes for CATSDIGGAGEQYF.

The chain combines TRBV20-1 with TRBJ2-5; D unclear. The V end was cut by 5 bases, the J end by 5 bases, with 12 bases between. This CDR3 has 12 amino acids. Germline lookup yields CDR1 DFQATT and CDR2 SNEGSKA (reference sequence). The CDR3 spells CSAEDHRETQYF. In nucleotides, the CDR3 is TGCAGTGCTGAGGACCATCGGGAGACCCAGTACTTC.

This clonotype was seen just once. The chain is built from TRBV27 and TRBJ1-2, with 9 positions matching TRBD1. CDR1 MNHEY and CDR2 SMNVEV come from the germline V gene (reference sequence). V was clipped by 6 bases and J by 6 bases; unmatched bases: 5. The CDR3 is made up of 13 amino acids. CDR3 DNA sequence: TGTGCCAGCAGGGGAACAGGGGGCGATGGCTACACCTTC. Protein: CASRGTGGDGYTF.

The CDR3 protein is CATQGGTEAFF. CDR3 nucleotides: TGTGCCACCCAAGGGGGCACTGAAGCTTTCTTT. The rearrangement uses TRBV28 and TRBJ1-1, with D tentatively TRBD1 (6 bases). Trimming shortened V by 10 bases and J by 4 bases, and 10 bases separated the two germline ends. The germline V gene encodes CDR1 MDHEN and CDR2 SYDVKM. There are 11 residues in the CDR3.

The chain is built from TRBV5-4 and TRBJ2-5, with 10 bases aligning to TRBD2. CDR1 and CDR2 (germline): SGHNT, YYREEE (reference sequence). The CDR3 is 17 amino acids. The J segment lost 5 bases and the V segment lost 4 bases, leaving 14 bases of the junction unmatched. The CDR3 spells CASSSLRGLAGEETQYF. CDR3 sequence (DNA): TGTGCCAGCAGCAGCCTCCGCGGGCTAGCGGGGGAGGAGACCCAGTACTTC.

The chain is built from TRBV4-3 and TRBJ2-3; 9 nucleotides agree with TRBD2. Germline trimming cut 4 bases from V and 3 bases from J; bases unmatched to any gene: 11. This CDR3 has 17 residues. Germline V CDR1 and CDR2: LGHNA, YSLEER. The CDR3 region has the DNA TGCGCCAGCAGCCCCCTGCATGGCGGGGGGGGGACAGATACGCAGTATTTT. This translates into CASSPLHGGGGTDTQYF.

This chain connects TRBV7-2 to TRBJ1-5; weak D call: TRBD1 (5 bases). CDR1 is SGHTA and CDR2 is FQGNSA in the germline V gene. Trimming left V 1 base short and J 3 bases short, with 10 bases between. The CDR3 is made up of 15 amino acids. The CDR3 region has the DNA TGTGCCAGCAGCTTAGTAGGGGATTTCAATCAGCCCCAGCATTTT. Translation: CASSLVGDFNQPQHF.

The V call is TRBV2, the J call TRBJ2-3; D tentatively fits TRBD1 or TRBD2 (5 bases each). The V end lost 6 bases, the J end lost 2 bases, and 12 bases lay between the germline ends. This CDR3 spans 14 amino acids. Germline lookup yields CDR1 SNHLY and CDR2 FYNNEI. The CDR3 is CASSLEGYTDTQYF. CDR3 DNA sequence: TGTGCCAGCAGCCTCGAGGGGTACACAGATACGCAGTATTTT.

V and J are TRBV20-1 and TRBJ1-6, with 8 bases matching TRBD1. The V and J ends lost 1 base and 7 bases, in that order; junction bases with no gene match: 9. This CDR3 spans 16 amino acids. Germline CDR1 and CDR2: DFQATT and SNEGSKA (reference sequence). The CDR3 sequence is CSARGSGGSKNSPLHF. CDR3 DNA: TGCAGTGCTAGAGGGTCAGGGGGCTCCAAGAATTCACCCCTCCACTTT.

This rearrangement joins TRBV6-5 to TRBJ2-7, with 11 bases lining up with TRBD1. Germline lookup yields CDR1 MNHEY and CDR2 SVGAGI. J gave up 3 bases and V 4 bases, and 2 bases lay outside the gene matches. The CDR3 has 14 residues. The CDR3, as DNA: TGTGCCAGCAGTTCCGGGACAGGGGGCTACGAGCAGTACTTC. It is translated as CASSSGTGGYEQYF.

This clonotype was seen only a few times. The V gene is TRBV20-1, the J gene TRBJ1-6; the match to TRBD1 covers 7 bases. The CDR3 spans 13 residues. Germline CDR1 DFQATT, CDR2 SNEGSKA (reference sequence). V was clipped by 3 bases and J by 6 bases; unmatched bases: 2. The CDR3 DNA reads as TGCAGTGCTAGGGGACAGTTTAATTCACCCCTCCACTTT. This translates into CSARGQFNSPLHF.

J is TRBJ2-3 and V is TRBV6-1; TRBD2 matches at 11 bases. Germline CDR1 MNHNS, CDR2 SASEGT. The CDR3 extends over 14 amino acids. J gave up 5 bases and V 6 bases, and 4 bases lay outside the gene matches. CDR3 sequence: CASSRGLAGDTQYF. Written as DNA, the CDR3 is TGTGCCAGCAGCCGCGGACTAGCGGGAGATACGCAGTATTTT.